Listed here are 16 T cell receptor beta chains from one sample, sequenced in a study of blood T cells in healthy people across ages. Combining a sample-barcoded 5' primer with a J-beta primer mix, a second PCR ran for roughly 7 to 12 cycles. TCRdb recomputed calls from the 5' RACE reads with MiXCR, one row per CDR3 protein. The sample includes 1.5 million to 2 million distinct CDR3 sequences, less than 50% seen only once; the top ten take 2% to 2.5%. Source material: blood. These TCRs come from a woman in her 40s in good health.

This clonotype was detected a few times. The chain links TRBV5-6 to TRBJ2-7; possibly TRBD2 for D (5 bases). The length of the CDR3 is 15 residues. The germline V and J ends were trimmed by 4 bases and 2 bases, with 16 bases remaining between them. The germline CDR1 and CDR2 sequences are SGHDT and YYEEEE. As DNA, the CDR3 is TGTGCCAGCAGCCCCACTAGAATCGGTCCCTACGAGCAGTACTTC. Translation: CASSPTRIGPYEQYF.

The chain combines TRBV2 with TRBJ2-5; D remains ambiguous. The germline V and J ends were trimmed by 0 bases and 1 base, with 6 bases remaining between them. Germline V CDR1 and CDR2: SNHLY, FYNNEI. CDR3 length: 14 residues. The DNA of the CDR3 is TGTGCCAGCAGTGAAGCAGCCCTCCAAGAGACCCAGTACTTC. Translated: CASSEAALQETQYF.

The J gene is TRBJ2-1, the V gene TRBV9; D possibly uses TRBD1 or TRBD2 (5 bases each). In germline, CDR1 is SGDLS, CDR2 YYNGEE. This CDR3 region has 16 residues. V was pared by 0 bases and J by 7 bases, with 17 bases between. The CDR3 loop is CASSVETSIGTNEQFF. The CDR3 DNA reads as TGTGCCAGCAGCGTAGAGACAAGTATAGGGACGAATGAGCAGTTCTTC.

The rearrangement uses TRBV6-5 and TRBJ2-7; TRBD1 agrees at 7 bases. The V and J ends lost 3 bases and 0 bases, in that order; junction bases with no gene match: 5. Germline-derived CDR1 and CDR2 are MNHEY and SVGAGI. This CDR3 spans 15 amino acids. The CDR3 spells CASSYRAGGSYEQYF. Here the CDR3 DNA reads TGTGCCAGCAGTTATAGGGCAGGGGGCTCCTACGAGCAGTACTTC.

This chain uses TRBV6-1 with TRBJ1-2; D unclear. The V gene's germline CDR1 is MNHNS and CDR2 SASEGT. Trimming removed 2 bases from V and 4 bases from J, with 17 bases in between. The CDR3 covers 16 residues. CDR3 sequence (DNA): TGTGCCAGCAGTGAATCGGCAAGTTACGCCCTCTATGGCTACACCTTC. This sequence encodes CASSESASYALYGYTF.

V and J are TRBV27 and TRBJ2-4, with 9 positions matching TRBD1. The closer fit of TRBJ2-5 to the DNA end suggests the J call may be wrong. Germline lookup yields CDR1 MNHEY and CDR2 SMNVEV (reference sequence). The CDR3 is 16 amino acids. For the CDR3, the DNA is TGTGCCAGCACCAAGAGACAGGGGGAAATAAAAGAGACCCAGTACTTC. Translated, it gives CASTKRQGEIKETQYF.

The rearrangement uses TRBV28 and TRBJ2-1, with D unclear. The end of the DNA is better explained by TRBJ2-7, so the J call may be wrong. CDR3 size: 14 residues. Germline CDR1 MDHEN, CDR2 SYDVKM. This CDR3 reads CASRIPSSYNEQYF. The CDR3 region has the DNA TGTGCCAGCAGAATCCCAAGCTCCTACAATGAGCAGTACTTC.

The CDR3 loop is CASSLSADSINSPLHF. The DNA of the CDR3 is TGTGCCAGCAGTTTATCCGCCGACAGCATTAATTCACCCCTCCACTTT. This chain connects TRBV27 to TRBJ1-6, with D perhaps matching TRBD1 (5 bases). The germline V and J ends were trimmed by 0 bases and 6 bases, with 12 bases remaining between them. The CDR3 has 16 residues. CDR1 is MNHEY and CDR2 is SMNVEV in the germline V gene (reference sequence).

The chain has TRBV9 and TRBJ2-3; D possibly matches TRBD1 or TRBD2 (5 bases each). Trimming left V 7 bases short and J 6 bases short, with 9 bases between. The germline gives CDR1 SGDLS, CDR2 YYNGEE. The CDR3 runs 11 residues. CDR3 residues: CASGGWDTQYF. Here the CDR3 DNA reads TGTGCCAGCGGGGGTTGGGATACGCAGTATTTT.

This clonotype was seen only a few times. The chain carries TRBV27 and TRBJ2-1, with a weak D call TRBD1 (6 bases). Looked up from germline, CDR1 is MNHEY and CDR2 is SMNVEV (reference sequence). CDR3 length equals 13 residues. Trimming cost V 8 bases and J 5 bases, with 13 bases left between them. Here the CDR3 DNA reads TGTGCCAGCCGATGGGGGCTAAACAATGAGCAGTTCTTC. This translates into CASRWGLNNEQFF.

This clonotype was seen a few times. This chain links TRBV11-2 with TRBJ2-5; D uncertain. In germline, CDR1 is SGHAT, CDR2 FQNNGV. CDR3 length equals 14 residues. Trimming took off 3 bases at V and 5 bases at J, with 13 bases between the two ends. The CDR3 DNA reads TGTGCCAGCAGCTTTCTGACGGGCCCCGAGACCCAGTACTTC. As protein: CASSFLTGPETQYF.

Comments on this clonotype: Relative to the germline gene, one junction end is altered; a read error may explain this. This rearrangement joins TRBV6-2 or TRBV6-3 to TRBJ1-4, with 9 bases aligning to TRBD1. CDR1 is MNHEY, CDR2 SVGEGT, per germline. The CDR3 is 14 amino acids. CDR3 in amino acids: CASSPGQGGEKPFF. In DNA form, the CDR3 reads TGTGCCAGCAGTCCGGGACAGGGAGGCGAAAAACCGTTTTTT.

This clonotype was seen only a few times. The rearrangement uses TRBV27 and TRBJ2-7, with D possibly called TRBD1 or TRBD2 (5 bases each). Germline CDR1 reads MNHEY; CDR2 reads SMNVEV (reference sequence). The CDR3 is 15 residues long. The V and J ends lost 4 bases and 4 bases respectively, with 17 bases between them. The CDR3 loop is CASSSTGAGGYEQYF. CDR3 in DNA: TGTGCCAGCAGTTCAACCGGGGCCGGTGGTTACGAGCAGTACTTC.

The chain combines TRBV24-1 with TRBJ2-1; 10 positions agree with TRBD1. This CDR3 spans 16 amino acids. With 5 bases clipped from V and 8 bases from J, the junction kept 11 bases outside the gene matches. The germline CDR1 and CDR2 sequences are KGHDR and SFDVKD. The CDR3 reads CATSALRTGGRDEQFF. The DNA of the CDR3 is TGTGCCACCAGTGCCCTGCGGACAGGGGGTCGGGATGAGCAGTTCTTC.

The genes are TRBV9 and TRBJ2-3, with D maybe TRBD1 (7 bases). The CDR3 contains 16 residues. Germline V lookup: CDR1 SGDLS, CDR2 YYNGEE. V gave up 2 bases and J gave up 3 bases, with 16 bases separating them. The CDR3 reads CASSVVEGARTDTQYF. CDR3 nucleotide sequence: TGTGCCAGCAGCGTCGTGGAGGGGGCTAGGACAGATACGCAGTATTTT.

The gene calls are TRBV20-1 and TRBJ2-5, with 8 bases lining up with TRBD2. Germline V lookup: CDR1 DFQATT, CDR2 SNEGSKA (reference sequence). The CDR3 covers 15 residues. The V and J ends lost 5 bases and 1 base, in that order; junction bases with no gene match: 9. The CDR3 is CSARPSAGVQETQYF. Written as DNA, the CDR3 is TGCAGTGCTCGACCGTCAGCGGGGGTCCAAGAGACCCAGTACTTC.